A selection of T cell receptor beta chains follows, all from one sample in a study of T cell responses to AZD1222 COVID-19 vaccine. Only in-frame clones appear in the TCRdb table, and some are missing; sequencing was by immunoSEQ multiplex PCR. The table lists approximately 300,000 clones, almost 95% of them singletons. The material sequenced was peripheral blood, taken 28 days after the second AZD1222 dose. These receptors were taken from an adult who received the AZD1222 COVID-19 vaccine. The CDR3 runs from the conserved cysteine through the conserved F or W. D genes are given only for firm matches. Size is stated for part of the rows, as once, few or many counts, or as a class when the clone is expanded.

NA	TRBV30	NA	TRBJ1-3	TGTGCCTGCAGAGGCTCTGGAAACACCATATATTTT	CACRGSGNTIYF
NA	TRBV3-1/TRBV3-2	NA	TRBJ1-2	TGTGCCAGCAGCCAAGCCTTTAACTATGGCTACACCTTC	CASSQAFNYGYTF
NA	TRBV28	NA	TRBJ1-5	TGTGCCAGCAGTTTATTGGGCACGCCTCGTAATCAGCCCCAGCATTTT	CASSLLGTPRNQPQHF
NA	TRBV30	NA	TRBJ1-4	TGTGCCACGTTAAAGGAAACAGTCCCATGGGGACTGTTTTTT	CATLKETVPWGLFF
TRBD1	TRBV7-9	NA	TRBJ1-2	TGTGCCAGCAGCCGCTGGACAGGGGCCGGGAGTGAAGGCTACACCTTC	CASSRWTGAGSEGYTF
NA	TRBV3-1/TRBV3-2	NA	TRBJ1-1	TGTGCCAGCAGCCAAGGCCACGGCAGGCTTGAAGCTTTCTTT	CASSQGHGRLEAFF
NA	TRBV7-9	NA	TRBJ1-6	TGTGCCAGCAGCTTAGCGGGAGGGGAAGCACCCCTCCACTTT	CASSLAGGEAPLHF
NA	TRBV13	NA	TRBJ1-6	TGTGCCAGCAGCTCCGCCGGTAGCTCCTATAATTCACCCCTCCACTTT	CASSSAGSSYNSPLHF
NA	TRBV6-5	NA	TRBJ1-5	TGTGCCAGCACTGGTCAGGCCCGGGGTAATCAGCCCCAGCATTTT	CASTGQARGNQPQHF
NA	TRBV7-6	NA	TRBJ1-5	TGTGCCAGCAGCTTAGCGGCAGATAGCAATCAGCCCCAGCATTTT	CASSLAADSNQPQHF
NA	TRBV28	NA	TRBJ1-1	TGTGCCACCGAAGACAGAGTGAACACTGAAGCTTTCTTT	CATEDRVNTEAFF
NA	TRBV11-2	NA	TRBJ2-7	TGTGCCAGCAGCTCCAGGGTTCCTACTTACGAGCAGTACTTC	CASSSRVPTYEQYF
TRBD2	TRBV3-1/TRBV3-2	NA	TRBJ2-7	TGTGCCAGCAGCCAAGGACCTGTGACTAGCGGGGGCCGCGCTTTGAAGTACTTC	CASSQGPVTSGGRALKYF
TRBD1	TRBV4-2	NA	TRBJ2-7	TGTGCCAGCAGCCCAGCCGGGACAGGGTTCAACGAGCAGTACTTC	CASSPAGTGFNEQYF
NA	TRBV5-1	NA	TRBJ1-1	TGCGCCAGCAGCTTGGCGAACACTGAAGCTTTCTTT	CASSLANTEAFF
NA	TRBV6-5	NA	TRBJ1-2	TGTGCCAGCAGCTCTGGACGGGACTATGGCTACACCTTC	CASSSGRDYGYTF
NA	TRBV18	NA	TRBJ2-6	TGTGCCAGCTCACCACCGGGGGACGGCCGCTCTGGGGCCAACGTCCTGACTTTC	CASSPPGDGRSGANVLTF
TRBD1	TRBV4-1	NA	TRBJ2-7	TGCGCCAGCAGCCTAACACTGGGACAGGGCGACGAGCAGTACTTC	CASSLTLGQGDEQYF
NA	TRBV13	NA	TRBJ2-7	TGTGCCAGCAGCTTAGGACAGGCTCATCCGGAGTACTTC	CASSLGQAHPEYF
NA	TRBV6-2/TRBV6-3	once	TRBJ2-5	TGTGCCAGCAGTTTGAAAGGGGCGGTAAAGACCCAGTACTTC	CASSLKGAVKTQYF
TRBD2	TRBV24-1	NA	TRBJ2-1	TGTGCCACCAGTGTCGCGGGACTAGCAGCCGAGCAGTTCTTC	CATSVAGLAAEQFF
NA	TRBV2	NA	TRBJ2-5	TGTGCCAGCAGTTCACAGGGATTGGGCGAGCCCCAGTACTTC	CASSSQGLGEPQYF
NA	TRBV6-2/TRBV6-3	NA	TRBJ2-7	TGTGCCAGCAGTTACCCAGGGATTGAGCAGTACTTC	CASSYPGIEQYF
NA	TRBV5-1	NA	TRBJ1-5	TGCGCCAGCAGCTTGGTGGGGGGGGAATACCAGCCCCAGCATTTT	CASSLVGGEYQPQHF
TRBD2	TRBV19	NA	TRBJ2-1	TGTGCCAGTACCCCCGGCGGGAGCTCCTACAATGAGCAGTTCTTC	CASTPGGSSYNEQFF
NA	TRBV7-2	NA	TRBJ2-3	TGTGCCAGCAGCTTACTCCTAAGCACAGATACGCAGTATTTT	CASSLLLSTDTQYF
NA	TRBV6-2/TRBV6-3	NA	TRBJ1-1	TGTGCCAGCAGTTACAGGCGGATGTTCGGGAACACTGAAGCTTTCTTT	CASSYRRMFGNTEAFF
TRBD1	TRBV6-5	NA	TRBJ1-1	TGTGCCAGCAGGGCCGGGACAGAGAACACTGAAGCTTTCTTT	CASRAGTENTEAFF
TRBD1	TRBV5-4	NA	TRBJ1-6	TGTGCCAGCAGCTTCGGGGACAGGGAATTGTCACCCCTCCACTTT	CASSFGDRELSPLHF
NA	TRBV2	NA	TRBJ2-7	TGTGCCAGCAGTGTGGACGGGTCCTACGAGCAGTACTTC	CASSVDGSYEQYF
TRBD1	TRBV30	NA	TRBJ1-5	TGTGCCTGGAGTGAGACAGGGAACCATCAGCCCCAGCATTTT	CAWSETGNHQPQHF
NA	TRBV19	NA	TRBJ1-1	TGTGCCAGTAGTAGGGGGACGGCCCCCCTGAACACTGAAGCTTTCTTT	CASSRGTAPLNTEAFF
NA	TRBV19	once	TRBJ2-2	TGTGCCAGTAGTCTTAGCGGAGGCGGTCCAACCGGGGAGCTGTTTTTT	CASSLSGGGPTGELFF
NA	TRBV5-1	NA	TRBJ1-5	TGCGCCAGCAGCCTAGGGCCCGATCAGCCCCAGCATTTT	CASSLGPDQPQHF
NA	TRBV4-3	NA	TRBJ2-1	TGCGCCAGCAGCCAAGCGGCCACGCGGGATCAGCAGTTCTTC	CASSQAATRDQQFF
NA	TRBV7-2	NA	TRBJ2-1	TGTGCCAGCAGCCCAAATAGGCAGCCCCAGTTCTTC	CASSPNRQPQFF
TRBD1	TRBV6-5	NA	TRBJ1-2	TGTGCCAGCAGCCCCCGGGACAGGGACCTTGGTGGCTACACCTTC	CASSPRDRDLGGYTF
NA	TRBV5-1	NA	TRBJ1-1	TGCGCCCGGGGGGTCACTGAAGCTTTCTTT	CARGVTEAFF
TRBD1	TRBV28	NA	TRBJ2-1	TGTGCCAGCAGCCTTCCGGGACAGACCTACAATGAGCAGTTCTTC	CASSLPGQTYNEQFF
NA	TRBV7-3	NA	TRBJ2-1	TGTGCCAGCAGCTTAATATCAGGTCATGAGCAGTTCTTC	CASSLISGHEQFF
NA	TRBV19	once	TRBJ1-5	TGTGCCAGTAGTATTAGTGCGGGCAATCAGCCCCAGCATTTT	CASSISAGNQPQHF
TRBD1	TRBV9	NA	TRBJ2-7	TGTGCCAGCAGCGCCGACAGGGGGCCGTCCTACGAGCAGTACTTC	CASSADRGPSYEQYF